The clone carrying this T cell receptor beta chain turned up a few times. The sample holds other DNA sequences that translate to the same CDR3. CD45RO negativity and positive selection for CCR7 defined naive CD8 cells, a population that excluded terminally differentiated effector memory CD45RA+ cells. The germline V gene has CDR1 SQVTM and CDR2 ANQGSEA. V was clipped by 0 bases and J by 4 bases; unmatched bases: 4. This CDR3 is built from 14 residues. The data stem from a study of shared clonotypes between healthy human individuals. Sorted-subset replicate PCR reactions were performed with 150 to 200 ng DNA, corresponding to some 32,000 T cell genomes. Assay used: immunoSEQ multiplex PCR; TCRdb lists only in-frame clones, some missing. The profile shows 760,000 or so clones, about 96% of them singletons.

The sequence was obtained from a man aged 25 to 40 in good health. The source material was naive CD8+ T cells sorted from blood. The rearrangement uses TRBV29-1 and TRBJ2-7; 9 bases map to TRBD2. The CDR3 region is CSVEDRAGGYEQYF. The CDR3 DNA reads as TGCAGCGTTGAAGATAGGGCGGGAGGGTACGAGCAGTACTTC.